The 23 T cell receptor beta chains reported below all come from one sample, sequenced in a study of blood T cell repertoires in COVID-19. Using immunoSEQ multiplex PCR, the repertoire was profiled, and TCRdb retains in-frame clones only, with some absent. Of more than 250,000 clones listed, approximately 78% are singletons. Material for sequencing was PBMCs or T cells enriched from blood (not recorded which). Every receptor here comes from a man aged 35 to 55 who had been exposed to COVID-19.

The V call is TRBV12-3 or TRBV12-4, the J call TRBJ2-1, with a tentative D call TRBD2 (6 bases). Trimming removed 10 bases from V and 10 bases from J, with 14 bases in between. The CDR3 contains 11 residues. CDR3 in DNA: TGTGCCATCGGACGGGGGTCCGAGCAGTTCTTC. Translated: CAIGRGSEQFF.

The chain recombines TRBV19 with TRBJ1-4; a weak D match, TRBD1 (6 bases). The length of the CDR3 is 13 residues. CDR1 and CDR2 (germline): LNHDA, SQIVND (reference sequence). Trimming stripped 7 bases from V and 7 bases from J, with 13 bases between. CDR3 DNA sequence: TGTGCCAGTAATACAGGGAGGGGTGAAAAACTGTTTTTT. Translation gives CASNTGRGEKLFF. The full variable domain, with the rest looked up from reference TRBV19 and TRBJ1-4, is DGGITQSPKYLFRKEGQNVTLSCEQNLNHDAMYWYRQDPGQGLRLIYYSQIVNDFQKGDIAEGYSVSREKKESFPLTVTSAQKNPTAFYLCASNTGRGEKLFFGSGTQLSVL.

The rearrangement links TRBV7-9 to TRBJ1-2, with a possible D match to TRBD1 (5 bases). The CDR3 runs to 14 residues. In germline, CDR1 is SEHNR, CDR2 FQNEAQ (reference sequence). Trimming took 2 bases from V and 5 from J, leaving 12 bases between them. CDR3 sequence: CASSLMSGTYGYTF. The CDR3 nucleotides read TGTGCCAGCAGCTTAATGTCCGGGACTTATGGCTACACCTTC.

V and J are TRBV5-1 and TRBJ1-4, with TRBD1 matching 8 bases. Trimming at V came to 4 bases and at J to 8 bases, leaving 7 bases not matched to a gene. The CDR3 is 14 amino acids. CDR1 SGHRS and CDR2 YFSETQ come from the germline V gene. The CDR3 reads CASSPTGDVEKLFF. In DNA, the CDR3 is TGCGCCAGCAGCCCGACAGGGGACGTAGAAAAACTGTTTTTT.

This clone was picked up a small number of times. V usage is TRBV11-3 and J usage is TRBJ2-7; 10 bases fit TRBD2. V lost 5 bases and J lost 2; bases outside the gene matches: 6. Germline lookup yields CDR1 SGHNT and CDR2 YENEEA. The CDR3 runs 15 residues. CDR3 in amino acids: CASSPGLAVTYEQYF. The CDR3 DNA follows: TGTGCCAGCAGCCCCGGACTAGCGGTAACCTACGAGCAGTACTTC.

The chain recombines TRBV28 with TRBJ1-2; D gene unclear. In germline, CDR1 is MDHEN, CDR2 SYDVKM. The V gene lost 4 bases and the J gene lost 2 bases, with 11 bases spanning the gap. CDR3 length equals 14 residues. The CDR3 loop is CASSSPPGNYGYTF. In DNA form, the CDR3 reads TGTGCCAGCAGTTCCCCACCGGGAAACTATGGCTACACCTTC.

The chain employs TRBV30 and TRBJ2-6, with TRBD2 matching 7 bases. This CDR3 is built from 13 residues. Germline V gene data show CDR1 as GTSNPN and CDR2 as SVGIG (reference sequence). DNA of the CDR3: TGTGCTGCGGGAGATACCTGGGCCAACGTCCTGACTTTC. Its protein is CAAGDTWANVLTF.

This clone was counted a few times. The rearrangement joins TRBV5-6 to TRBJ1-1; D is perhaps TRBD1 (5 bases). V shed 7 bases and J shed 1 base, with 20 bases lying between them. CDR3 length equals 16 residues. Germline loops: CDR1 SGHDT, CDR2 YYEEEE. The DNA for the CDR3 is TGTGCCAGCCCCCCCCCGGGGGACCGGGGGAACACTGAAGCTTTCTTT. Translating it yields CASPPPGDRGNTEAFF.

This chain joins TRBV29-1 and TRBJ1-1; TRBD1 agrees at 7 bases. V lost 4 bases and J lost 5; bases outside the gene matches: 7. The CDR3 is 13 residues long. Germline assignment: CDR1 SQVTM and CDR2 ANQGSEA. The CDR3 loop reads CSVVKGARTEAFF. The CDR3 bases are TGCAGCGTTGTGAAGGGGGCGAGAACTGAAGCTTTCTTT.

This sequence joins TRBV10-1 and TRBJ2-1; 13 bases fit TRBD2. Losses at the gene ends were 5 bases for V and 15 bases for J; bases not matched to a gene: 13. Germline-derived CDR1 and CDR2 are WNHNN and SYGVQD (reference sequence). This CDR3 region has 15 residues. CDR3 sequence: CASSYTSGRASTLFF. Here the CDR3 DNA reads TGCGCCAGCAGTTACACTAGCGGGAGGGCCTCTACCCTGTTCTTC.

This chain connects TRBV24-1 to TRBJ2-3; possible D gene TRBD1, 6 bases. Germline assignment: CDR1 KGHDR and CDR2 SFDVKD. The germline V and J ends were trimmed by 4 bases and 1 base, with 14 bases remaining between them. This CDR3 spans 16 amino acids. This CDR3 is CATSDPGRQGTDTQYF. The CDR3 DNA follows: TGTGCCACCAGTGACCCTGGAAGACAGGGCACAGATACGCAGTATTTT.

The chain uses TRBV7-9 and TRBJ2-7; no definite D call. Per germline, CDR1 SEHNR and CDR2 FQNEAQ (reference sequence). This CDR3 is 12 amino acids long. Deletions cut 5 bases from V and 2 bases from J, with 7 bases between. The CDR3 coding sequence is TGTGCCAGCAGCCCACAAACCTACGAGCAGTACTTC. Encoded protein: CASSPQTYEQYF. The full variable domain, its missing parts supplied by reference TRBV7-9 and TRBJ2-7, is DTGVSQNPRHKITKRGQNVTFRCDPISEHNRLYWYRQTLGQGPEFLTYFQNEAQLEKSRLLSDRFSAERPKGSFSTLEIQRTEQGDSAMYLCASSPQTYEQYFGPGTRLTVT.

There are a few counts of this clone. The chain joins TRBV9 to TRBJ1-1; D uncertain. The CDR3 sequence is 12 residues long. The V and J ends lost 6 bases and 11 bases respectively, with 17 bases between them. CDR1 and CDR2 (germline): SGDLS, YYNGEE. In DNA, the CDR3 is TGTGCCAGCACTTCCGAGGTGCTTTCTGCTTTCTTT. Amino acids: CASTSEVLSAFF. Looking up the rest from reference TRBV9 and TRBJ1-1 gives the full variable domain: DSGVTQTPKHLITATGQRVTLRCSPRSGDLSVYWYQQSLDQGLQFLIQYYNGEERAKGNILERFSAQQFPDLHSELNLSSLELGDSALYFCASTSEVLSAFFGQGTRLTVV.

This chain links TRBV4-1 with TRBJ2-5; 10 nucleotides match TRBD2. V lost 3 bases to trimming and J lost 0 bases; unmatched junction nucleotides: 10. CDR3 length: 18 amino acids. Germline CDR1 and CDR2: MGHRA and YSYEKL. DNA of the CDR3: TGCGCCAGCAGCCACGGAGGGGGGACTAGCGCGTACCAAGAGACCCAGTACTTC. Translated, it gives CASSHGGGTSAYQETQYF.

This sequence joins TRBV3-1 (or the pseudogene TRBV3-2) and TRBJ2-7; the match to TRBD2 covers 8 bases. V trimming: 0 bases; J trimming: 7 bases; junction bases outside the gene matches: 8. Germline CDR1 reads LGHDT; CDR2 reads YNNKEL (reference sequence). This CDR3 region has 15 residues. CDR3 sequence reads: CASSQEQGLGFEQYF. CDR3 in DNA: TGTGCCAGCAGCCAAGAACAGGGACTAGGTTTTGAGCAGTACTTC.

The CDR3 DNA follows: TGTGCCAGCAGCTTAGTCCCGAACCCGAGGGAGACCCAGTACTTC. Translating it yields CASSLVPNPRETQYF. V gene TRBV7-9 combines with J gene TRBJ2-5; D is unresolved. Germline V gives CDR1 SEHNR, CDR2 FQNEAQ (reference sequence). CDR3 length equals 15 residues. Trimming left V 1 base short and J 5 bases short, with 14 bases between.

About this clone: The junction and the germline gene differ at one end; a read error may be behind it. This chain joins TRBV2 and TRBJ2-7; D not resolved. Germline values: CDR1 SNHLY, CDR2 FYNNEI. The CDR3 covers 12 residues. As DNA, the CDR3 is TGTGCCAGCAGGAACGCGGATTCCCAGCGTCACTTC. This codes for CASRNADSQRHF.

This clone was picked up a small number of times. The gene calls are TRBV2 and TRBJ2-6, with a weak D call TRBD1 (6 bases). This CDR3 has 17 residues. V lost 7 bases and J lost 0, with 16 bases in between. The germline CDR1 and CDR2 sequences are SNHLY and FYNNEI. CDR3 in amino acids: CASTPDRLPSGANVLTF. The CDR3 nucleotides read TGTGCCAGCACTCCAGACAGGTTACCCTCTGGGGCCAACGTCCTGACTTTC.

This clone was observed a single time. Germline is not matched at one junction end, which may reflect a read error. This chain connects TRBV7-2 to TRBJ2-7; TRBD2 agrees at 11 bases. The length of the CDR3 is 14 residues. Per germline, CDR1 SGHTA and CDR2 FQGNSA. CDR3 sequence reads: CASRLAGGVYEQYF. CDR3 bases: TGTGCCAGCAGGTTAGCGGGAGGGGTCTACGAGCAGTACTTC.

This chain uses TRBV7-9 with TRBJ1-6; D possibly corresponds to TRBD1 (5 bases). This CDR3 is 16 amino acids long. Per the germline V gene, CDR1 is SEHNR and CDR2 is FQNEAQ (reference sequence). Trimming removed 3 bases at V and 10 bases at J, with 19 bases between. CDR3 residues: CASSFLQGVGGSPLHF. DNA for the CDR3: TGTGCCAGCAGCTTCCTGCAGGGCGTAGGCGGCTCACCCCTCCACTTT.

This chain joins TRBV7-3 and TRBJ2-7; a weak D match, TRBD1 (5 bases). The V and J ends lost 1 base and 4 bases respectively, with 8 bases between them. The CDR3 covers 13 residues. Germline CDR1 is SGHTA and CDR2 is FQGTGA. CDR3 residues: CASSLNPGYEQYF. The CDR3 region has the DNA TGTGCCAGCAGCTTAAATCCAGGGTACGAGCAGTACTTC.

The sample holds one count of this clone. The chain joins TRBV9 to TRBJ2-7; 9 positions match TRBD1. From germline, CDR1 is SGDLS and CDR2 YYNGEE. J was trimmed by 4 bases and V by 4 bases; bases with no gene match: 12. The CDR3 runs 16 residues. This CDR3 reads CASSPTPGTGLYEQYF. The CDR3, as DNA: TGTGCCAGCAGCCCGACCCCCGGGACAGGGCTATACGAGCAGTACTTC. Full variable domain (missing parts from reference TRBV9 and TRBJ2-7): DSGVTQTPKHLITATGQRVTLRCSPRSGDLSVYWYQQSLDQGLQFLIQYYNGEERAKGNILERFSAQQFPDLHSELNLSSLELGDSALYFCASSPTPGTGLYEQYFGPGTRLTVT.

This chain uses TRBV18 with TRBJ1-1, with D tentatively TRBD1 (5 bases). The V and J ends lost 3 bases and 1 base respectively, with 15 bases between them. The germline CDR1 and CDR2 sequences are KGHSH and LQKENI. This CDR3 region has 16 residues. The DNA of the CDR3 is TGTGCCAGCTCACCGCCTTCGGCCAGGGAGAACACTGAAGCTTTCTTT. Protein sequence: CASSPPSARENTEAFF. The full variable domain, completed using reference TRBV18 and TRBJ1-1, is NAGVMQNPRHLVRRRGQEARLRCSPMKGHSHVYWYRQLPEEGLKFMVYLQKENIIDESGMPKERFSAEFPKEGPSILRIQQVVRGDSAAYFCASSPPSARENTEAFFGQGTRLTVV.